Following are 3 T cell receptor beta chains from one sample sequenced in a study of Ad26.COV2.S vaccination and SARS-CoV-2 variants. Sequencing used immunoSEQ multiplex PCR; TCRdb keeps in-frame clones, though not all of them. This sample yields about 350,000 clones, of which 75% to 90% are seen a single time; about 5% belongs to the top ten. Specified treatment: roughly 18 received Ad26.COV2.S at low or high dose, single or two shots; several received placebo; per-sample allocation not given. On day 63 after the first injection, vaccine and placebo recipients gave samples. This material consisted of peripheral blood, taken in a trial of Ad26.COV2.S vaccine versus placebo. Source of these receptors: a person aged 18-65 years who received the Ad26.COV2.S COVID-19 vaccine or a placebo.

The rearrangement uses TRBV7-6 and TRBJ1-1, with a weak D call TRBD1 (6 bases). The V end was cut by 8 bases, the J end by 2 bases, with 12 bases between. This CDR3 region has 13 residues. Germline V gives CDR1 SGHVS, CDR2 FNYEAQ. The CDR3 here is CASLWTENTEAFF. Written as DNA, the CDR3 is TGTGCCAGCTTGTGGACAGAAAACACTGAAGCTTTCTTT.

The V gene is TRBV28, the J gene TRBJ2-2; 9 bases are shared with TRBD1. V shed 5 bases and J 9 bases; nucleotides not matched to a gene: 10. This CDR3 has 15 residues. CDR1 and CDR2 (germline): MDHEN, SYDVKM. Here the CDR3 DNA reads TGTGCCAGCAGTCCGAAAAGAACAGGGGGCCGGGAGCTGTTTTTT. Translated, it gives CASSPKRTGGRELFF.

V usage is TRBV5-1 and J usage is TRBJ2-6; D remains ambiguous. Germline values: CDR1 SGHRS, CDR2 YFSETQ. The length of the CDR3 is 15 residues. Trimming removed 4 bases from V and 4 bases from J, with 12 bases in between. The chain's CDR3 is CASSARGSGANVLTF. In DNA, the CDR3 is TGCGCCAGCAGCGCCCGCGGTTCCGGGGCCAACGTCCTGACTTTC.